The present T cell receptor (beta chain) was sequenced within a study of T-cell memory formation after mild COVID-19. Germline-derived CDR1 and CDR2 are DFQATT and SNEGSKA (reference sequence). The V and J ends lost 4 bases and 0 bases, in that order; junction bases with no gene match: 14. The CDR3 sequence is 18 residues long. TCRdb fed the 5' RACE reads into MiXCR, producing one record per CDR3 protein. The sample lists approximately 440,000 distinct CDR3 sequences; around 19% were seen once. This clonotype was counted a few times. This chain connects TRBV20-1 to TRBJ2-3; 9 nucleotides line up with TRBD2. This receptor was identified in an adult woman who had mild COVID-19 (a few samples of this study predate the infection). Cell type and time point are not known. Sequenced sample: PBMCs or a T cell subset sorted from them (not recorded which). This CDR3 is CSAIQAGGLGASTDTQYF. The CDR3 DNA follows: TGCAGTGCTATTCAAGCGGGGGGCCTCGGAGCTAGCACAGATACGCAGTATTTT.